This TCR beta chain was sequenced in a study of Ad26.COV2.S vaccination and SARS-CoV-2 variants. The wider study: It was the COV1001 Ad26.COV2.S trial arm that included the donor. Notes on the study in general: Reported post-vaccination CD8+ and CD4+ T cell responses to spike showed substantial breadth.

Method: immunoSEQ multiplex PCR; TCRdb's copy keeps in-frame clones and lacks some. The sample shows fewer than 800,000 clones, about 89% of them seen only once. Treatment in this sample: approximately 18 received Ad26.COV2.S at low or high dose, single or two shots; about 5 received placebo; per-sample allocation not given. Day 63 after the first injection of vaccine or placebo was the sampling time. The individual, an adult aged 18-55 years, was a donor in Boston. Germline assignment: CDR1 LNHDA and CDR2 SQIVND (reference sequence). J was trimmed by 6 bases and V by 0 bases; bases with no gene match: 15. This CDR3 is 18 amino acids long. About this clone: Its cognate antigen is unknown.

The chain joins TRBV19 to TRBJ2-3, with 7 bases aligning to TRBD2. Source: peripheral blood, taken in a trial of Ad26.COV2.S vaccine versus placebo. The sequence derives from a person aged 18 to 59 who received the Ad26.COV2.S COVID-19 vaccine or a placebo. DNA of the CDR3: TGTGCCAGTAGTATAGATCCGGACCCGTTTGGGCGGGGGGATACGCAGTATTTT. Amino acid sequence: CASSIDPDPFGRGDTQYF. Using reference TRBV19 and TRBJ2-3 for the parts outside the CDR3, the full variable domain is DGGITQSPKYLFRKEGQNVTLSCEQNLNHDAMYWYRQDPGQGLRLIYYSQIVNDFQKGDIAEGYSVSREKKESFPLTVTSAQKNPTAFYLCASSIDPDPFGRGDTQYFGPGTRLTVL.